Listed below are T cell receptor beta chains from one sample, sequenced in a study of vaccination and CD4 T cells after COVID-19. TCRdb fed the PCR reads into MiXCR, producing one record per CDR3 protein. This sample has just over 20,000 distinct CDR3 sequences, with roughly 40% found just once. These receptors' targets are unknown. Sample: CD4+ T cells from blood, cultured in vitro, taken after SARS-CoV-2 vaccination. These receptor sequences come from a human donor who had recovered from COVID-19. CDR3s include the opening cysteine and the closing phenylalanine or tryptophan. The order of the fields is CDR3 protein, CDR3 DNA, clone size, V gene, J gene, D gene. D genes are given only for firm matches. Some rows have no size entry. The others give once, few or many, or a class for an expanded clone.

CDR3aa: CASSRSGGANEQYF; CDR3nt: TGTGCCAGCAGCCGAAGCGGGGGGGCGAACGAGCAGTACTTC; abundance: .; v_gene: TRBV3-1; j_gene: TRBJ2-7; d_gene: TRBD2
CDR3aa: CASRRPGQRAFF; CDR3nt: TGTGCCAGCAGACGTCCGGGACAGCGGGCTTTCTTT; abundance: few; v_gene: TRBV7-2; j_gene: TRBJ1-1; d_gene: TRBD1
CDR3aa: CASSLPGARYGYTF; CDR3nt: TGTGCCAGTTCCCTCCCAGGGGCGCGGTATGGCTACACCTTC; abundance: .; v_gene: TRBV19; j_gene: TRBJ1-2; d_gene: .
CDR3aa: CASSEGQGGTEAFF; CDR3nt: TGTGCCAGCAGCGAAGGACAGGGAGGCACTGAAGCTTTCTTT; abundance: .; v_gene: TRBV7-6; j_gene: TRBJ1-1; d_gene: TRBD1
CDR3aa: CASSIGKNTEAFF; CDR3nt: TGTGCCAGTAGTATTGGGAAGAACACTGAAGCTTTCTTT; abundance: few; v_gene: TRBV19; j_gene: TRBJ1-1; d_gene: .
CDR3aa: CSARRGGSGDYNEQFF; CDR3nt: TGCAGTGCTAGGCGGGGGGGCAGCGGGGATTACAATGAGCAGTTCTTC; abundance: .; v_gene: TRBV20-1; j_gene: TRBJ2-1; d_gene: TRBD2
CDR3aa: CASSRTGTGNTIYF; CDR3nt: TGTGCCAGCAGTCGGACAGGCACTGGAAACACCATATATTTT; abundance: .; v_gene: TRBV6-1; j_gene: TRBJ1-3; d_gene: TRBD1
CDR3aa: CASSPSGSHEQYF; CDR3nt: TGTGCCAGCAGCCCGTCGGGCTCTCACGAGCAGTACTTC; abundance: once; v_gene: TRBV7-9; j_gene: TRBJ2-7; d_gene: .
CDR3aa: CASTDTGSTDTQYF; CDR3nt: TGCGCCAGTACTGATACAGGTAGCACAGATACGCAGTATTTT; abundance: .; v_gene: TRBV4-1; j_gene: TRBJ2-3; d_gene: .
CDR3aa: CSVRSGRTEAFF; CDR3nt: TGCAGTGTTCGTTCGGGTCGCACTGAAGCTTTCTTT; abundance: .; v_gene: TRBV20-1; j_gene: TRBJ1-1; d_gene: .
CDR3aa: CASGLSRTEAFF; CDR3nt: TGTGCTAGTGGTTTGTCACGGACAGAAGCTTTCTTT; abundance: .; v_gene: TRBV12-5; j_gene: TRBJ1-1; d_gene: .
CDR3aa: CAISESWGQGYTF; CDR3nt: TGTGCCATCAGTGAGTCGTGGGGGCAAGGCTACACCTTC; abundance: .; v_gene: TRBV10-3; j_gene: TRBJ1-2; d_gene: .
CDR3aa: CSARGLIQGSTGELFF; CDR3nt: TGCAGTGCTAGAGGTCTAATACAGGGGAGCACCGGGGAGCTGTTTTTT; abundance: .; v_gene: TRBV20-1; j_gene: TRBJ2-2; d_gene: TRBD1
CDR3aa: CASSLAGTTEAFF; CDR3nt: TGTGCCAGCAGCTTAGCTGGGACCACTGAAGCTTTCTTT; abundance: few; v_gene: TRBV7-9; j_gene: TRBJ1-1; d_gene: .
CDR3aa: CASSLDYYEQYF; CDR3nt: TGTGCCAGCAGCTTAGACTACTACGAGCAGTACTTC; abundance: once; v_gene: TRBV11-3; j_gene: TRBJ2-7; d_gene: .
CDR3aa: CASSPTRTSGAKQFF; CDR3nt: TGTGCCAGCAGCCCCACCCGGACTAGCGGGGCGAAGCAGTTCTTC; abundance: few; v_gene: TRBV11-2; j_gene: TRBJ2-1; d_gene: TRBD2
CDR3aa: CASSLVVNTEAFF; CDR3nt: TGTGCCAGCAGCTTAGTGGTGAACACTGAAGCTTTCTTT; abundance: medium-sized; v_gene: TRBV7-2; j_gene: TRBJ1-1; d_gene: .
CDR3aa: CASSWDRVRRTDTQYF; CDR3nt: TGTGCCAGCAGCTGGGACAGGGTACGAAGGACAGATACGCAGTATTTT; abundance: .; v_gene: TRBV11-3; j_gene: TRBJ2-3; d_gene: TRBD1
CDR3aa: CASSHGQGSNEQYF; CDR3nt: TGTGCCAGCAGCCACGGACAGGGCAGCAACGAGCAGTACTTC; abundance: few; v_gene: TRBV6-2/TRBV6-3; j_gene: TRBJ2-7; d_gene: TRBD1
CDR3aa: CASRSAIASAYEQYF; CDR3nt: TGTGCCAGCAGGTCCGCAATTGCATCAGCCTACGAGCAGTACTTC; abundance: .; v_gene: TRBV27; j_gene: TRBJ2-7; d_gene: .
CDR3aa: CASSLSTGGHLLSSNQPQHF; CDR3nt: TGTGCCAGCAGCTTAAGCACAGGGGGTCATTTATTGAGTAGCAATCAGCCCCAGCATTTT; abundance: .; v_gene: TRBV7-8; j_gene: TRBJ1-5; d_gene: TRBD1
CDR3aa: CASSQPLPDTQYF; CDR3nt: TGCGCCAGCAGCCAACCACTTCCAGATACGCAGTATTTT; abundance: .; v_gene: TRBV4-1; j_gene: TRBJ2-3; d_gene: .
CDR3aa: CASSAGLAQAKNIQYF; CDR3nt: TGTGCCAGCAGTGCGGGACTAGCCCAAGCCAAAAACATTCAGTACTTC; abundance: .; v_gene: TRBV27; j_gene: TRBJ2-4; d_gene: TRBD2
CDR3aa: CSARDNLAGGNGELFF; CDR3nt: TGCAGTGCTAGAGATAACCTAGCGGGAGGAAACGGGGAGCTGTTTTTT; abundance: .; v_gene: TRBV20-1; j_gene: TRBJ2-2; d_gene: TRBD2
CDR3aa: CASSIQGAGGETQYF; CDR3nt: TGTGCCAGTAGTATACAGGGGGCTGGGGGAGAGACCCAGTACTTC; abundance: .; v_gene: TRBV19; j_gene: TRBJ2-5; d_gene: TRBD1
CDR3aa: CASRPQGLTEAFF; CDR3nt: TGTGCCAGCAGGCCACAGGGTCTCACTGAAGCTTTCTTT; abundance: .; v_gene: TRBV2; j_gene: TRBJ1-1; d_gene: .
CDR3aa: CASSPEAGAITGELFF; CDR3nt: TGTGCCAGCAGCCCAGAAGCGGGAGCCATTACCGGGGAGCTGTTTTTT; abundance: .; v_gene: TRBV7-8; j_gene: TRBJ2-2; d_gene: TRBD2
CDR3aa: CASSFGAGGMNTEAFF; CDR3nt: TGTGCCAGCAGCTTCGGGGCAGGGGGAATGAACACTGAAGCTTTCTTT; abundance: .; v_gene: TRBV7-9; j_gene: TRBJ1-1; d_gene: TRBD1
CDR3aa: CAISEFEIGKETQYF; CDR3nt: TGTGCCATCAGTGAGTTCGAGATAGGGAAAGAGACCCAGTACTTC; abundance: .; v_gene: TRBV6-1; j_gene: TRBJ2-5; d_gene: .
CDR3aa: CASSLVNTGELFF; CDR3nt: TGTGCCAGCAGCTTGGTGAACACCGGGGAGCTGTTTTTT; abundance: .; v_gene: TRBV5-6; j_gene: TRBJ2-2; d_gene: .
CDR3aa: CASSTTGTGSETQYF; CDR3nt: TGTGCCAGTAGTACAACCGGGACAGGATCAGAGACCCAGTACTTC; abundance: .; v_gene: TRBV19; j_gene: TRBJ2-5; d_gene: TRBD1
CDR3aa: CASSLLGSGIHNEQFF; CDR3nt: TGTGCCAGCAGTTTATTGGGTAGCGGGATACACAATGAGCAGTTCTTC; abundance: few; v_gene: TRBV27; j_gene: TRBJ2-1; d_gene: TRBD2
CDR3aa: CASSLTGGHTEAFF; CDR3nt: TGTGCCAGCAGCTTAACGGGGGGGCACACTGAAGCTTTCTTT; abundance: few; v_gene: TRBV7-2; j_gene: TRBJ1-1; d_gene: .
CDR3aa: CASGRNTEAFF; CDR3nt: TGTGCCAGTGGCCGAAACACTGAAGCTTTCTTT; abundance: .; v_gene: TRBV19; j_gene: TRBJ1-1; d_gene: .
CDR3aa: CASSLLPQGASQETQYF; CDR3nt: TGCGCCAGCAGCCTATTACCCCAGGGGGCCTCCCAAGAGACCCAGTACTTC; abundance: .; v_gene: TRBV4-1; j_gene: TRBJ2-5; d_gene: TRBD1
CDR3aa: CASSQTPMGAFF; CDR3nt: TGTGCCAGCAGCCAGACCCCAATGGGGGCTTTCTTT; abundance: .; v_gene: TRBV14; j_gene: TRBJ1-1; d_gene: .
CDR3aa: CASSYIRGGELFF; CDR3nt: TGTGCCAGCAGTTATATAAGGGGCGGGGAGCTGTTTTTT; abundance: once; v_gene: TRBV6-2/TRBV6-3; j_gene: TRBJ2-2; d_gene: .
CDR3aa: CASSLDLGPEAFF; CDR3nt: TGTGCCAGTAGCCTGGACTTGGGCCCTGAAGCTTTCTTT; abundance: .; v_gene: TRBV19; j_gene: TRBJ1-1; d_gene: .
CDR3aa: CASNDRFSNQPQHF; CDR3nt: TGTGCCAGCAATGACCGATTTAGCAATCAGCCCCAGCATTTT; abundance: .; v_gene: TRBV2; j_gene: TRBJ1-5; d_gene: .
CDR3aa: CASSATRDTEAFF; CDR3nt: TGTGCCAGTAGTGCCACACGGGACACTGAAGCTTTCTTT; abundance: .; v_gene: TRBV19; j_gene: TRBJ1-1; d_gene: .
CDR3aa: CASSIPGAEAFF; CDR3nt: TGTGCCAGTAGTATACCCGGCGCTGAAGCTTTCTTT; abundance: few; v_gene: TRBV19; j_gene: TRBJ1-1; d_gene: .
CDR3aa: CASSEADWYTEAFF; CDR3nt: TGTGCCAGCAGTGAAGCAGACTGGTACACTGAAGCTTTCTTT; abundance: .; v_gene: TRBV6-1; j_gene: TRBJ1-1; d_gene: .
CDR3aa: CSASLGGNTIYF; CDR3nt: TGCAGTGCTAGTTTAGGAGGAAACACCATATATTTT; abundance: few; v_gene: TRBV20-1; j_gene: TRBJ1-3; d_gene: .
CDR3aa: CSASLSSTEAFF; CDR3nt: TGCAGTGCTAGTTTGTCGAGCACTGAAGCTTTCTTT; abundance: few; v_gene: TRBV20-1; j_gene: TRBJ1-1; d_gene: .
CDR3aa: CASSLRGTGANTGELFF; CDR3nt: TGTGCCAGCAGCTTAAGAGGGACAGGAGCGAACACCGGGGAGCTGTTTTTT; abundance: .; v_gene: TRBV7-9; j_gene: TRBJ2-2; d_gene: TRBD1
CDR3aa: CASSIQGALGTEAFF; CDR3nt: TGTGCCAGTAGTATCCAGGGGGCACTGGGGACTGAAGCTTTCTTT; abundance: .; v_gene: TRBV19; j_gene: TRBJ1-1; d_gene: TRBD1
CDR3aa: CASSLRSFQETQYF; CDR3nt: TGTGCCAGCAGCCTAAGAAGTTTTCAAGAGACCCAGTACTTC; abundance: .; v_gene: TRBV7-2; j_gene: TRBJ2-5; d_gene: .
CDR3aa: CASSEGGGSGTQYF; CDR3nt: TGTGCCAGCAGTGAGGGAGGGGGTAGTGGTACGCAGTATTTT; abundance: .; v_gene: TRBV6-1; j_gene: TRBJ2-3; d_gene: .
CDR3aa: CASSLGAGGPDEQYF; CDR3nt: TGTGCCAGCAGCTTAGGGGCGGGAGGGCCCGACGAGCAGTACTTC; abundance: once; v_gene: TRBV11-3; j_gene: TRBJ2-7; d_gene: TRBD2
CDR3aa: CSARTGGTEAFF; CDR3nt: TGCAGTGCGAGGACAGGGGGCACTGAAGCTTTCTTT; abundance: .; v_gene: TRBV20-1; j_gene: TRBJ1-1; d_gene: TRBD1
CDR3aa: CATSADNPNTEAFF; CDR3nt: TGTGCCACCAGTGCGGACAACCCGAACACTGAAGCTTTCTTT; abundance: .; v_gene: TRBV24-1; j_gene: TRBJ1-1; d_gene: .
CDR3aa: CASSSGTGEETQYF; CDR3nt: TGTGCCAGCAGCTCCGGGACAGGGGAAGAGACCCAGTACTTC; abundance: few; v_gene: TRBV11-3; j_gene: TRBJ2-5; d_gene: TRBD1
CDR3aa: CASSPLTSLGEQYF; CDR3nt: TGTGCCAGCAGCCCATTGACTAGCTTGGGGGAGCAGTACTTC; abundance: .; v_gene: TRBV11-2; j_gene: TRBJ2-7; d_gene: TRBD2